This T cell receptor beta chain was profiled in a study of T cell responses to AZD1222 COVID-19 vaccine. The data were produced by immunoSEQ multiplex PCR, yet TCRdb's version contains in-frame clones alone and is incomplete. The sample holds 150,000 to 200,000 clones, about 87% seen once. There are 15 residues in the CDR3. V gave up 6 bases and J gave up 4 bases; unmatched junction bases: 10. Germline CDR1 is MNHEY and CDR2 is SMNVEV (reference sequence). The V and J genes are TRBV27 and TRBJ2-3; TRBD1 matches at 7 bases. The starting material was peripheral blood, obtained 28 days after the second dose of the MenACWY control vaccine. This sequence originates from an adult who received the MenACWY meningococcal vaccine as a control. CDR3: CASRIDRVISDTQYF. CDR3 DNA sequence: TGTGCCAGCAGGATCGACAGGGTCATATCAGATACGCAGTATTTT.